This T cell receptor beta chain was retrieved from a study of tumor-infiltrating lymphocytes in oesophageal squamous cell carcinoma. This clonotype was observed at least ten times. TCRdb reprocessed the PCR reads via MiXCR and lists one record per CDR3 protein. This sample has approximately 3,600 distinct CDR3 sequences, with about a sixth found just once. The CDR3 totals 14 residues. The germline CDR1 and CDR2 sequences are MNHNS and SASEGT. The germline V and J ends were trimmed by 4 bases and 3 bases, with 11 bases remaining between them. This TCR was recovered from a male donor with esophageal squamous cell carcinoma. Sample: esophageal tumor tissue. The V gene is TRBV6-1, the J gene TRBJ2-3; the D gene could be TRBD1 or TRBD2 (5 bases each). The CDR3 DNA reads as TGTGCCAGCAGTGGGGACCGACTTACAGATACGCAGTATTTT. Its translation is CASSGDRLTDTQYF.